These 15 T cell receptor beta chains share one sample of origin, sequenced in a study of technical replicates of blood from several donors (dated by TCRdb to 2017 to 2019). Receptor amplification or capture employed the immunoSEQ multiplex PCR assay. TCRdb provides this immuneACCESS table in a form limited to in-frame rearrangements. Some clones are lacking; in checked studies, under half of them reflect an unresolved V gene, and why the rest are absent is not known. The sample table holds under 90,000 clones, of which 90% to 97% were seen once. The ten largest clones add up to nearly 0.2% of the sample. Sequenced input: T cells isolated from PBMCs. The receptors derive from a human donor in good health.

In this sample, this clone turned up once. The chain uses TRBV29-1 and TRBJ2-3; the D gene is possibly TRBD2 (5 bases). This CDR3 spans 11 amino acids. Trimming removed 4 bases at V and 4 bases at J, with 6 bases between. CDR1 SQVTM and CDR2 ANQGSEA come from the germline V gene. The CDR3 reads CSVASPDTQYF. As DNA, the CDR3 is TGCAGCGTTGCTAGCCCAGATACGCAGTATTTT.

The chain combines TRBV23-1 with TRBJ1-2; possibly TRBD1 for D (6 bases). TRBV23-1 is reported as an ORF; its role is uncertain. V lost 8 bases and J 8 bases, leaving 15 bases between the germline ends. The length of the CDR3 is 12 residues. As DNA, the CDR3 is TGCGCCAGCGGCTACAGGGCCCACGGCTACACCTTC. Its translation: CASGYRAHGYTF.

This clone is a singleton in its sample. The chain employs TRBV5-1 and TRBJ1-5, with D tentatively TRBD1 (5 bases). Germline loops: CDR1 SGHRS, CDR2 YFSETQ. Deletions cut 4 bases from V and 6 bases from J, with 11 bases between. The CDR3 has 13 amino acids. The CDR3 DNA is TGCGCCAGCAGCGAGCAGGGAAGTCAGCCCCAGCATTTT. Its protein is CASSEQGSQPQHF.

The chain carries TRBV11-3 and TRBJ2-1; TRBD2 agrees at 11 bases. This CDR3 contains 13 residues. The V and J ends lost 10 bases and 9 bases, in that order; junction bases with no gene match: 8. Germline V lookup: CDR1 SGHNT, CDR2 YENEEA. CDR3 DNA: TGTGCCAACGTTAGCGGGAGGGGAGGTGAGCAGTTCTTC. It yields the protein CANVSGRGGEQFF.

The chain links TRBV11-2 to TRBJ1-1, with TRBD1 matching 7 bases. This CDR3 has 15 amino acids. Trimming took 4 bases from V and 5 from J; bases not matched to a gene: 10. Germline CDR1 and CDR2: SGHAT and FQNNGV. CDR3 DNA: TGTGCCAGCAGCTCCGGGTGGACAGGAGGGACTGAAGCTTTCTTT. Encoded protein: CASSSGWTGGTEAFF.

This rearrangement joins TRBV7-6 to TRBJ2-1, with D perhaps matching TRBD1 (5 bases). Between the trimmed V and J ends, which lost 5 bases and 3 bases, there was a span of 14 bases. Germline V gene sequence: CDR1 SGHVS, CDR2 FNYEAQ. The CDR3 extends over 15 amino acids. The CDR3 nucleotides are TGTGCCAGCAGCGTCCAGTGGACAAGCTACAATGAGCAGTTCTTC. As protein: CASSVQWTSYNEQFF. Together with reference TRBV7-6 and TRBJ2-1, the CDR3 gives the full variable domain: GAGVSQSPRYKVTKRGQDVALRCDPISGHVSLYWYRQALGQGPEFLTYFNYEAQQDKSGLPNDRFSAERPEGSISTLTIQRTEQRDSAMYRCASSVQWTSYNEQFFGPGTRLTVL.

This chain connects TRBV19 to TRBJ1-1; D may be TRBD1 (5 bases). CDR1 LNHDA and CDR2 SQIVND come from the germline V gene (reference sequence). The CDR3 covers 12 residues. The germline V and J ends were trimmed by 5 bases and 4 bases, with 8 bases remaining between them. CDR3 residues: CASSAGRTEAFF. In DNA form, the CDR3 reads TGTGCCAGTAGTGCAGGGCGCACTGAAGCTTTCTTT. Looking up the rest from reference TRBV19 and TRBJ1-1 gives the full variable domain: DGGITQSPKYLFRKEGQNVTLSCEQNLNHDAMYWYRQDPGQGLRLIYYSQIVNDFQKGDIAEGYSVSREKKESFPLTVTSAQKNPTAFYLCASSAGRTEAFFGQGTRLTVV.

The V and J genes are TRBV29-1 and TRBJ1-1; D may be TRBD1 (6 bases). V was pared by 7 bases and J by 0 bases, with 12 bases between. Germline CDR1 reads SQVTM; CDR2 reads ANQGSEA. The CDR3 consists of 13 residues. CDR3 nucleotides: TGCAGCGCTCGCGGGGGCTTGAACACTGAAGCTTTCTTT. Translating it yields CSARGGLNTEAFF.

The chain couples TRBV27 to TRBJ1-1; D unresolved. Germline CDR1 MNHEY, CDR2 SMNVEV (reference sequence). V shed 6 bases and J shed 6 bases, with 14 bases lying between them. This CDR3 comprises 13 residues. The CDR3 is CASRLSTFAEAFF. The DNA of the CDR3 is TGTGCCAGCAGACTGTCAACTTTCGCTGAAGCTTTCTTT.

The CDR3 reads CASGLDIAEETQYF. CDR3 sequence (DNA): TGTGCTAGTGGTTTGGACATTGCGGAGGAGACCCAGTACTTC. V gene TRBV12-5 combines with J gene TRBJ2-5; unclear D gene. Germline lookup yields CDR1 LGHNT and CDR2 FRNRAP. The CDR3 is made up of 14 amino acids. The germline V and J ends were trimmed by 1 base and 5 bases, with 11 bases remaining between them.

V is TRBV7-9 and J is TRBJ1-2, with TRBD1 matching 8 bases. The CDR3 totals 16 residues. Trimming cost V 1 base and J 2 bases; bases outside gene matches: 6. CDR1 is SEHNR, CDR2 FQNEAQ, per germline (reference sequence). The CDR3 DNA is TGTGCCAGCAGCTTAGGGGCAGGGGGCGCGAACTATGGCTACACCTTC. Its translation is CASSLGAGGANYGYTF. The full variable domain, in which reference TRBV7-9 and TRBJ1-2 provide the parts outside the CDR3, is DTGVSQNPRHKITKRGQNVTFRCDPISEHNRLYWYRQTLGQGPEFLTYFQNEAQLEKSRLLSDRFSAERPKGSFSTLEIQRTEQGDSAMYLCASSLGAGGANYGYTFGSGTRLTVV.

V and J are TRBV11-2 and TRBJ2-5, with TRBD2 matching 9 bases. The CDR3 sequence is 17 residues long. The germline V gene encodes CDR1 SGHAT and CDR2 FQNNGV. V lost 2 bases to trimming and J lost 0 bases; unmatched junction nucleotides: 7. CDR3 bases: TGTGCCAGCAGCTTACAGCGGGGGGCCCCCAACCAAGAGACCCAGTACTTC. The encoded protein is CASSLQRGAPNQETQYF.

This rearrangement joins TRBV2 to TRBJ2-5; tentative D call: TRBD2 (5 bases). Trimming pared 6 bases from V and 0 bases from J, leaving 14 bases between. This CDR3 has 15 residues. Germline lookup yields CDR1 SNHLY and CDR2 FYNNEI. The chain's CDR3 is CASSLPLDYQETQYF. The CDR3 DNA reads as TGTGCCAGCAGCCTCCCCCTGGACTACCAAGAGACCCAGTACTTC.

Only one count was recorded for this clone. This rearrangement joins TRBV6-1 to TRBJ2-1; 8 bases align to TRBD2. Germline CDR1 MNHNS, CDR2 SASEGT. This CDR3 has 17 amino acids. V lost 3 bases to trimming and J lost 5 bases; unmatched junction nucleotides: 12. For the CDR3, the DNA is TGTGCCAGCAGTGACCCGGGGTTAGCGGGGAGAGACAATGAGCAGTTCTTC. This sequence encodes CASSDPGLAGRDNEQFF.

The J gene is TRBJ1-5, the V gene TRBV28; tentative D call: TRBD1 (5 bases). Trimming pared 8 bases from V and 2 bases from J, leaving 13 bases between. Germline CDR1 reads MDHEN; CDR2 reads SYDVKM. The CDR3 runs to 14 residues. The DNA for the CDR3 is TGTGCCAGCGGAGGGCTCAGGGGCAATCAGCCCCAGCATTTT. This encodes CASGGLRGNQPQHF.